This T cell receptor beta chain was profiled in a study of blood T cell repertoires in COVID-19. As originally analysed: Amplification of reference gene primers provided the estimated nucleated cell counts. The repertoire was sequenced with immunoSEQ multiplex PCR; TCRdb's copy has only in-frame clones and lacks some. V and J calls and clone size come straight from that table; D and trimming were deduced from the DNA. The profile covers roughly 14,000 clones, with approximately 92% appearing a single time and 6% to 9% taken by the ten largest. Germline CDR1 reads SGHDT; CDR2 reads YYEEEE. CDR3 length equals 17 residues. V lost 0 bases and J lost 2, with 15 bases in between.

Sequencing was performed on peripheral blood. The source is a human donor with active COVID-19. The donor label of this sample is uncertain. The chain combines TRBV5-6 with TRBJ1-3; no firm D call. Written as DNA, the CDR3 is TGTGCCAGCAGCTTGGTGGGAGGCGCGTCGCCTGGAAACACCATATATTTT. It yields the protein CASSLVGGASPGNTIYF.